The 11 T cell receptor beta chains below all came from one sample that was sequenced in a study of cytomegalovirus exposure and HLA in healthy donors. Vbeta (60) and Jbeta (13) primers were used in the PCR. The repertoire was sequenced with immunoSEQ multiplex PCR; TCRdb's copy has only in-frame clones and lacks some. The sample contains tens of thousands of clones, about two thirds of which appear only once. Sequenced material: PBMCs. Receptors were obtained from a woman aged 60-75 years in good health and CMV-seropositive.

Regarding this clone: This sample includes further DNA sequences coding for the same CDR3. The chain employs TRBV7-2 and TRBJ1-1; 7 positions match TRBD1. V was pared by 5 bases and J by 1 base, with 7 bases of the junction left unmatched. CDR3 length: 15 residues. CDR1 and CDR2 (germline): SGHTA, FQGNSA. CDR3 nucleotides: TGTGCCAGCAGCCGAGGGGGCACGGAGAACACTGAAGCTTTCTTT. Amino acid sequence: CASSRGGTENTEAFF.

The chain combines TRBV6-5 with TRBJ1-5; D may be TRBD1 (5 bases). This CDR3 has 13 amino acids. CDR1 is MNHEY and CDR2 is SVGAGI in the germline V gene. Trimming left V 4 bases short and J 7 bases short, with 11 bases between. The CDR3 is CASSSRERQPQHF. CDR3 sequence (DNA): TGTGCCAGCAGTTCCAGGGAAAGACAGCCCCAGCATTTT.

This chain joins TRBV9 and TRBJ2-3; no firm D call. CDR3 length: 14 amino acids. Germline V gene data show CDR1 as SGDLS and CDR2 as YYNGEE. The ends were cut back, 0 bases at V and 4 bases at J, with 9 bases in the middle. The CDR3 DNA reads as TGTGCCAGCAGCGTAGATGTGAGGCCAGATACGCAGTATTTT. It codes for CASSVDVRPDTQYF.

The rearrangement links TRBV6-1 to TRBJ2-7; D may be TRBD1 (6 bases). Germline V CDR1 and CDR2: MNHNS, SASEGT. V lost 5 bases and J lost 3, with 17 bases in between. This CDR3 is 15 amino acids long. The CDR3 sequence is CASSPLSTGSYEQYF. As DNA, the CDR3 is TGTGCCAGCAGTCCCCTATCAACAGGGAGCTACGAGCAGTACTTC.

The rearrangement joins TRBV18 to TRBJ1-1; no definite D call. This CDR3 has 12 amino acids. V shed 5 bases and J shed 4 bases, with 8 bases lying between them. Per germline, CDR1 KGHSH and CDR2 LQKENI. CDR3 residues: CASSEAATEAFF. CDR3 nucleotide sequence: TGTGCCAGCTCAGAGGCGGCCACTGAAGCTTTCTTT. Looking up the rest from reference TRBV18 and TRBJ1-1 gives the full variable domain: NAGVMQNPRHLVRRRGQEARLRCSPMKGHSHVYWYRQLPEEGLKFMVYLQKENIIDESGMPKERFSAEFPKEGPSILRIQQVVRGDSAAYFCASSEAATEAFFGQGTRLTVV.

The chain uses TRBV19 and TRBJ2-4, with D tentatively TRBD1 (6 bases). Germline lookup yields CDR1 LNHDA and CDR2 SQIVND (reference sequence). V was clipped by 7 bases and J by 0 bases, with 10 bases between them. The CDR3 extends over 14 amino acids. The DNA for the CDR3 is TGTGCCAGTAAGGACAGTTCAGCCAAAAACATTCAGTACTTC. It translates to CASKDSSAKNIQYF.

This clone was detected only once. This chain joins TRBV7-2 and TRBJ2-1, with TRBD1 identical over 7 bases. The germline gives CDR1 SGHTA, CDR2 FQGNSA. Trimming at V came to 5 bases and at J to 7 bases, leaving 11 bases not matched to a gene. The CDR3 loop spans 15 amino acids. The CDR3 spells CASSPDLGGPNEQFF. CDR3 in DNA: TGTGCCAGCAGCCCCGATCTAGGGGGCCCGAATGAGCAGTTCTTC.

V is TRBV7-2 and J is TRBJ1-3; D ambiguous. Germline V gives CDR1 SGHTA, CDR2 FQGNSA. The CDR3 runs to 17 residues. The V gene lost 5 bases and the J gene lost 0 bases, with 17 bases spanning the gap. CDR3 in amino acids: CASSPRGGRASGNTIYF. The CDR3, as DNA: TGTGCCAGCAGCCCCCGTGGCGGGCGCGCCTCTGGAAACACCATATATTTT.

The rearrangement links TRBV30 to TRBJ1-1; D call uncertain. The CDR3 is 12 amino acids. Germline assignment: CDR1 GTSNPN and CDR2 SVGIG (reference sequence). CDR3 in amino acids: CVRAERGTEAFF. CDR3 sequence (DNA): TGTGTCCGAGCCGAGAGAGGGACTGAAGCTTTCTTT.

The chain carries TRBV6-5 and TRBJ1-2; 7 bases fit TRBD1. Germline lookup yields CDR1 MNHEY and CDR2 SVGAGI. The CDR3 runs 13 residues. J gave up 3 bases and V 4 bases, and 2 bases lay outside the gene matches. This CDR3 reads CASSLTGYYGYTF. The CDR3 DNA is TGTGCCAGCAGTTTGACAGGGTACTATGGCTACACCTTC.

The V and J genes are TRBV27 and TRBJ1-5, with 12 nucleotides matching TRBD1. Per the germline V gene, CDR1 is MNHEY and CDR2 is SMNVEV (reference sequence). The CDR3 spans 14 residues. The ends lost 6 bases at V and 9 bases at J; junction bases unmatched: 6. The CDR3 DNA reads as TGTGCCAGCAGGGACGGGACAGGGGGCCTGCCCCAGCATTTT. Protein product: CASRDGTGGLPQHF.